This passage covers 23 T cell receptor beta chains from one sample sequenced in a study of cytomegalovirus exposure and HLA in healthy donors. The PCR made use of 60 Vbeta and 13 Jbeta primers. Sequencing used immunoSEQ multiplex PCR; TCRdb keeps in-frame clones, though not all of them. In the table there are 120,000 to 150,000 clones, about 80% of which are singletons. Sequenced material: PBMCs. These receptors originate from a male donor in good health and CMV-seronegative.

The V call is TRBV30, the J call TRBJ1-3; D is uncertain. This CDR3 is 14 amino acids long. Trimming took off 5 bases at V and 0 bases at J, with 11 bases between the two ends. Per germline, CDR1 GTSNPN and CDR2 SVGIG (reference sequence). The CDR3 region has the DNA TGTGCCTGGGAAGATGCAGACTCTGGAAACACCATATATTTT. Translated, it gives CAWEDADSGNTIYF.

This chain uses TRBV18 with TRBJ1-2; D gene ambiguous. Germline CDR1 reads KGHSH; CDR2 reads LQKENI. Trimming took off 2 bases at V and 8 bases at J, with 12 bases between the two ends. The CDR3 runs 13 residues. CDR3 bases: TGTGCCAGCTCACCAGTGGCCGGGGAGGGCTACACCTTC. This sequence encodes CASSPVAGEGYTF.

The J gene is TRBJ2-7, the V gene TRBV9; the match to TRBD1 covers 9 bases. J lost 6 bases, V lost 4 bases, and 11 bases had no gene match. The CDR3 extends over 15 amino acids. Per germline, CDR1 SGDLS and CDR2 YYNGEE. The CDR3: CASSSSGTGLTEQYF. The CDR3 DNA is TGTGCCAGCAGCTCATCCGGGACAGGGCTGACCGAGCAGTACTTC.

The J gene is TRBJ2-5, the V gene TRBV5-4; 10 nucleotides align to TRBD2. Germline assignment: CDR1 SGHNT and CDR2 YYREEE (reference sequence). There are 17 residues in the CDR3. V was pared by 2 bases and J by 9 bases, with 16 bases of the junction left unmatched. The CDR3 is CASSFGGTASGGRAQYF. The DNA of the CDR3 is TGTGCCAGCAGCTTCGGGGGGACGGCTAGCGGGGGCAGGGCCCAGTACTTC.

The chain joins TRBV4-3 to TRBJ1-6; TRBD1 might be the D (5 bases). The CDR3 is 13 amino acids. CDR1 and CDR2 from the germline V gene are LGHNA and YSLEER. Trimming removed 3 bases at V and 8 bases at J, with 8 bases between. The CDR3 DNA sequence: TGCGCCAGCAGCCATTCGACAGATTCACCCCTCCACTTT. This encodes CASSHSTDSPLHF.

This chain uses TRBV27 with TRBJ1-6, with D uncertain. The CDR3 has 12 residues. V shed 7 bases and J shed 7 bases, with 8 bases lying between them. From germline, CDR1 is MNHEY and CDR2 SMNVEV (reference sequence). CDR3 region: CASTNPNSPLHF. CDR3 DNA: TGTGCCAGCACCAATCCCAATTCACCCCTCCACTTT.

The V and J genes are TRBV5-1 and TRBJ2-5; TRBD2 matches at 12 bases. Germline V gene data show CDR1 as SGHRS and CDR2 as YFSETQ. Germline trimming cut 0 bases from V and 4 bases from J; bases unmatched to any gene: 7. The CDR3 loop spans 17 amino acids. The DNA for the CDR3 is TGCGCCAGCAGCTTGGCTGGGACTAGCGGGCTTCGAGAGACCCAGTACTTC. Encoded protein: CASSLAGTSGLRETQYF.

The gene calls are TRBV30 and TRBJ1-4, with a weak D call TRBD1 (6 bases). This CDR3 is 13 amino acids long. Germline loops: CDR1 GTSNPN, CDR2 SVGIG (reference sequence). Trimming removed 4 bases at V and 3 bases at J, with 9 bases between. Here the CDR3 reads CAWTEGANEKLFF. The CDR3, as DNA: TGTGCCTGGACAGAGGGGGCTAATGAAAAACTGTTTTTT.

The chain links TRBV9 to TRBJ2-3; no clear D. Deletions cut 0 bases from V and 8 bases from J, with 4 bases between. The germline V gene encodes CDR1 SGDLS and CDR2 YYNGEE. The CDR3 loop spans 11 amino acids. In nucleotides, the CDR3 is TGTGCCAGCAGCGTAGACGGTACGCAGTATTTT. It specifies CASSVDGTQYF. Filled out from reference TRBV9 and TRBJ2-3, the complete variable domain reads DSGVTQTPKHLITATGQRVTLRCSPRSGDLSVYWYQQSLDQGLQFLIQYYNGEERAKGNILERFSAQQFPDLHSELNLSSLELGDSALYFCASSVDGTQYFGPGTRLTVL.

The genes are TRBV11-2 and TRBJ2-7; the match to TRBD2 covers 10 bases. The J segment lost 2 bases and the V segment lost 5 bases, leaving 6 bases of the junction unmatched. CDR1 and CDR2 from the germline V gene are SGHAT and FQNNGV. The length of the CDR3 is 15 residues. The CDR3 loop reads CASSISGGLAYEQYF. The DNA of the CDR3 is TGTGCCAGCAGCATTAGCGGGGGGCTTGCCTACGAGCAGTACTTC.

The V and J genes are TRBV5-6 and TRBJ2-7; 7 nucleotides line up with TRBD1. Trimming cost V 0 bases and J 6 bases; bases outside gene matches: 6. This CDR3 contains 14 residues. CDR1 SGHDT and CDR2 YYEEEE come from the germline V gene. CDR3 region: CASSLGRGHFEQYF. CDR3 coding DNA: TGTGCCAGCAGCTTGGGTAGGGGGCACTTCGAGCAGTACTTC.

This clone was seen only once. The chain recombines TRBV5-6 with TRBJ2-6, with D perhaps matching TRBD1 (5 bases). Germline CDR1 SGHDT, CDR2 YYEEEE. CDR3 size: 16 residues. Deletions cut 0 bases from V and 6 bases from J, with 13 bases between. CDR3 region: CASSLVFRVTANVLTF. The CDR3 region has the DNA TGTGCCAGCAGCTTGGTGTTCAGGGTGACGGCCAACGTCCTGACTTTC.

The J gene is TRBJ2-5, the V gene TRBV25-1; the D gene is possibly TRBD2 (5 bases). Germline CDR1 is MGHDK and CDR2 is SYGVNS. The CDR3 loop spans 14 amino acids. Trimming shortened V by 5 bases and J by 11 bases, and 21 bases separated the two germline ends. The CDR3 nucleotides read TGTGCCAGCAGTTCCTCGACGGGCCCCTGGGAGCAGTACTTC. It codes for CASSSSTGPWEQYF.

The rearrangement links TRBV19 to TRBJ1-2; tentatively, D is TRBD1 (6 bases). Trimming left V 7 bases short and J 8 bases short, with 20 bases between. The CDR3 consists of 14 residues. The germline gives CDR1 LNHDA, CDR2 SQIVND (reference sequence). The CDR3 DNA follows: TGTGCCAGTACCGCGGGGGACACAAAGAGGGGCTACACCTTC. Its protein product is CASTAGDTKRGYTF.

The chain carries TRBV28 and TRBJ1-2; 9 bases are a match to TRBD1. This CDR3 has 14 amino acids. Unmatched junction bases numbered 6, after V lost 7 bases and J lost 3 bases. The germline V gene has CDR1 MDHEN and CDR2 SYDVKM. CDR3 amino acids: CASTWTGAYYGYTF. The DNA of the CDR3 is TGTGCCAGCACCTGGACAGGGGCCTACTATGGCTACACCTTC.

Comment on this clone: An end of the junction does not agree with germline; a read error may underlie this. The chain uses TRBV6-5 and TRBJ1-5; D unresolved. CDR1 MNHEY and CDR2 SVGAGI come from the germline V gene. This CDR3 is 14 amino acids long. DNA of the CDR3: TGTGCCAGCAGTTTAACCCCAGGCAACCAGCCCCAGCATTTT. This translates into CASSLTPGNQPQHF.

The J gene is TRBJ1-1, the V gene TRBV6-5, with TRBD1 matching over 7 bases. J was trimmed by 1 base and V by 10 bases; bases with no gene match: 6. CDR3 size: 13 residues. CDR1 and CDR2 from the germline V gene are MNHEY and SVGAGI. The CDR3 region has the DNA TGTGCCACCTCTACAGGGGAGAACACTGAAGCTTTCTTT. This translates into CATSTGENTEAFF.

The chain employs TRBV5-4 and TRBJ2-2; TRBD1 agrees at 9 bases. The CDR3 consists of 13 residues. Germline assignment: CDR1 SGHNT and CDR2 YYREEE (reference sequence). The V segment lost 6 bases and the J segment 9 bases; nucleotides outside the gene matches: 6. The CDR3 nucleotides read TGTGCCAGCACCCGGACAGGGGAACGGGAGCTGTTTTTT. Translating it yields CASTRTGERELFF.

The genes are TRBV4-3 and TRBJ1-2; 7 nucleotides match TRBD1. V was pared by 3 bases and J by 0 bases, with 1 base of the junction left unmatched. The CDR3 runs to 14 residues. Germline CDR1 LGHNA, CDR2 YSLEER. CDR3 sequence: CASSQGQPNYGYTF. The CDR3 DNA reads as TGCGCCAGCAGCCAGGGACAGCCTAACTATGGCTACACCTTC.

This chain uses TRBV27 with TRBJ1-1, with no clear D. Trimming stripped 5 bases from V and 5 bases from J, with 12 bases between. The CDR3 spans 13 residues. CDR1 is MNHEY, CDR2 SMNVEV, per germline (reference sequence). CDR3 protein: CASSPGGWTEAFF. As DNA, the CDR3 is TGTGCCAGCAGTCCCGGAGGGTGGACTGAAGCTTTCTTT.

CDR3 protein: CASRRTGTGSPLHF. CDR3 in DNA: TGTGCCAGCAGAAGGACAGGGACAGGATCACCCCTCCACTTT. The V gene is TRBV28, the J gene TRBJ1-6; 8 bases are a match to TRBD1. This CDR3 has 14 amino acids. The V gene end was trimmed by 6 bases and the J gene end by 10 bases; junction bases not matched to a gene: 8. Germline CDR1 reads MDHEN; CDR2 reads SYDVKM.

This clone has just a few counts. The chain combines TRBV18 with TRBJ1-6, with D tentatively TRBD1 (5 bases). This CDR3 is 17 amino acids long. V lost 0 bases to trimming and J lost 9 bases, with 18 bases between them. CDR1 and CDR2 from the germline V gene are KGHSH and LQKENI. CDR3 coding DNA: TGTGCCAGCTCACCACCTACTCGGGGGGTTGGGGCTTCACCCCTCCACTTT. It specifies CASSPPTRGVGASPLHF.

V is TRBV7-9 and J is TRBJ1-1; D gene uncertain. V lost 5 bases to trimming and J lost 2 bases, with 12 bases between them. The V gene's germline CDR1 is SEHNR and CDR2 FQNEAQ (reference sequence). The CDR3 contains 14 residues. The CDR3: CASSLINTNTEAFF. In DNA, the CDR3 is TGTGCCAGCAGCCTCATCAACACAAACACTGAAGCTTTCTTT.